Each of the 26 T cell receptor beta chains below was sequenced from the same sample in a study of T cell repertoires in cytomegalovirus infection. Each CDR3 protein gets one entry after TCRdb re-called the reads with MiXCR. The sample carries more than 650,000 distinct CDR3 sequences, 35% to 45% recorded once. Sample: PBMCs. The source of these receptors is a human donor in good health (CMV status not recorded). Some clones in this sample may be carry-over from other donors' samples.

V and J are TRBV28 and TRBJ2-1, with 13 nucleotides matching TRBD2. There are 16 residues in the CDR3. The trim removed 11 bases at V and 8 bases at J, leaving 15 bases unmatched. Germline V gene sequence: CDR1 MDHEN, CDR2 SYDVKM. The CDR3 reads CALSQGLAGDGDEQFF. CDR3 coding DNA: TGTGCCCTAAGCCAAGGACTAGCGGGAGATGGAGATGAGCAGTTCTTC.

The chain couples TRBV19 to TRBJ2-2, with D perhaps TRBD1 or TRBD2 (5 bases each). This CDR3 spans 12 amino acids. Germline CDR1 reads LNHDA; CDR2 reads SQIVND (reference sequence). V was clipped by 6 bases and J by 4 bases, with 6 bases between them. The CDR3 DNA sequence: TGTGCCAGTAGGGGGACCACCGGGGAGCTGTTTTTT. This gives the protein CASRGTTGELFF.

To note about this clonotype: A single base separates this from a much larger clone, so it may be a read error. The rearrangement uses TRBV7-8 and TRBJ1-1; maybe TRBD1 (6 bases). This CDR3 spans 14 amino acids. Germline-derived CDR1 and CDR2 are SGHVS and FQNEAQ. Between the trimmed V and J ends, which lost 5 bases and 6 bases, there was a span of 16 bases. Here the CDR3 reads CASSRAQGGPEAFF. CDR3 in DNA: TGTGCCAGCAGCCGAGCACAGGGAGGCCCTGAAGCTTTCTTT.

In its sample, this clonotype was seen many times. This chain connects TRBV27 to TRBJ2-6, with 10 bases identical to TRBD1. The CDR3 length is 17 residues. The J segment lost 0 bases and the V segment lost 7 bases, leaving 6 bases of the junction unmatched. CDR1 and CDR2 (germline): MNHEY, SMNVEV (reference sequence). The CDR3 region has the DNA TGTGCCAGCACCAGGGACAGGGGTTACTCTGGGGCCAACGTCCTGACTTTC. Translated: CASTRDRGYSGANVLTF.

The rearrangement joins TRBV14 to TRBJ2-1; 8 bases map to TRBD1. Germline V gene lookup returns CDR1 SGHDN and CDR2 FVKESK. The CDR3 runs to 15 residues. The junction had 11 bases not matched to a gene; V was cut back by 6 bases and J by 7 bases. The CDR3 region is CASRGQGALRNEQFF. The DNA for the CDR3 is TGTGCCAGCAGGGGCCAGGGGGCTCTTCGGAATGAGCAGTTCTTC.

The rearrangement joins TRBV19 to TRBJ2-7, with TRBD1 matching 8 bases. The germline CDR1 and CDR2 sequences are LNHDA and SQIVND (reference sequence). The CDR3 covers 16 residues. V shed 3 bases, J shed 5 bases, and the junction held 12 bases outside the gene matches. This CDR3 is CASSIVPGQGYNEQYF. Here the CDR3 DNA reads TGTGCCAGTAGTATTGTTCCCGGACAGGGCTACAACGAGCAGTACTTC.

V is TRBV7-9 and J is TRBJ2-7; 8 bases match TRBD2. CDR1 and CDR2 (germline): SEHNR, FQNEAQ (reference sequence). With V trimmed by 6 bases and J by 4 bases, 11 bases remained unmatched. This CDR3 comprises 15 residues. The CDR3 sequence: CASRPGTRGPYEQYF. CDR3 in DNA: TGTGCCAGCAGACCCGGGACTAGGGGACCTTACGAGCAGTACTTC.

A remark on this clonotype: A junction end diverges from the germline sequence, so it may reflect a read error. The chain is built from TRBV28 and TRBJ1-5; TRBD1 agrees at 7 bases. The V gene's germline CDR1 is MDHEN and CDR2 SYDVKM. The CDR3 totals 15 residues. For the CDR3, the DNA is TGTGCCAGCAGTTTATCAGGGGGTGAGGTTCAGCCCAAGCATTTT. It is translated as CASSLSGGEVQPKHF.

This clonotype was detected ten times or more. The CDR3 spells CASSLEGLDAEYF. The CDR3 DNA reads TGTGCCAGCAGCTTGGAAGGACTAGACGCGGAATACTTC. The chain employs TRBV7-8 and TRBJ2-7, with 7 nucleotides matching TRBD2. The CDR3 spans 13 residues. J lost 13 bases, V lost 3 bases, and 12 bases had no gene match. Germline CDR1 reads SGHVS; CDR2 reads FQNEAQ. Full variable domain (rest looked up from reference TRBV7-8 and TRBJ2-7): GAGVSQSPRYKVAKRGQDVALRCDPISGHVSLFWYQQALGQGPEFLTYFQNEAQLDKSGLPSDRFFAERPEGSVSTLKIQRTQQEDSAVYLCASSLEGLDAEYFGPGTRLTVT.

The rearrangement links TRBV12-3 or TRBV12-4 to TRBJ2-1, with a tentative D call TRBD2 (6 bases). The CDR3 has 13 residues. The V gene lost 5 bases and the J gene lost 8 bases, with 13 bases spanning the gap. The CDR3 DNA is TGTGCCAGCAGTCCGGGACTCGTAGATGAGCAGTTCTTC. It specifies CASSPGLVDEQFF.

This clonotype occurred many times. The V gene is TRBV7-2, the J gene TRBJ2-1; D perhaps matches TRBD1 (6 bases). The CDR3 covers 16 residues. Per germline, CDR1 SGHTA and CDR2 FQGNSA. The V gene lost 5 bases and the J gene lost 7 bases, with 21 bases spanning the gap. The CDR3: CASSPGTLLRWNEQFF. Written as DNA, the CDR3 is TGTGCCAGCAGCCCAGGGACACTCCTTCGGTGGAATGAGCAGTTCTTC.

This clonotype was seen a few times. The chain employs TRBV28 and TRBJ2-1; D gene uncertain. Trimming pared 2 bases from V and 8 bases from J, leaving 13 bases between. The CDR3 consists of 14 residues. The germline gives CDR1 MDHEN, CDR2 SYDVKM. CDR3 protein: CASSLVRVLDEQFF. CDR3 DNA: TGTGCCAGCAGTTTAGTCCGGGTTTTAGATGAGCAGTTCTTC. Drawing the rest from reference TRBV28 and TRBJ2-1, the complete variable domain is DVKVTQSSRYLVKRTGEKVFLECVQDMDHENMFWYRQDPGLGLRLIYFSYDVKMKEKGDIPEGYSVSREKKERFSLILESASTNQTSMYLCASSLVRVLDEQFFGPGTRLTVL.

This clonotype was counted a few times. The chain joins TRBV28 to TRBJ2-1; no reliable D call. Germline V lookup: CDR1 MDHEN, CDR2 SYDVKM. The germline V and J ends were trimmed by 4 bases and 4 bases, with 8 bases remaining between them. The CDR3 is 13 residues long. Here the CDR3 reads CASSSRVYNEQFF. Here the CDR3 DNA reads TGTGCCAGCAGTTCCCGGGTTTACAATGAGCAGTTCTTC.

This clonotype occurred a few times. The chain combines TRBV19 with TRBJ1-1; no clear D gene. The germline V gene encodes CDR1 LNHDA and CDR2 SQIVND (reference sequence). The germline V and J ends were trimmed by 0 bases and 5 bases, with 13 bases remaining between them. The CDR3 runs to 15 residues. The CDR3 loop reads CASSIDSSRATEAFF. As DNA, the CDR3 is TGTGCCAGTAGTATAGATTCTTCACGGGCTACTGAAGCTTTCTTT.

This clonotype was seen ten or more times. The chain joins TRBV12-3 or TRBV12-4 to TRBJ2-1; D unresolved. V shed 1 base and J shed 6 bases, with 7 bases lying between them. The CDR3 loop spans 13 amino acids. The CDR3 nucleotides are TGTGCCAGCAGTTTAGGTACTTCCAATGAGCAGTTCTTC. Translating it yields CASSLGTSNEQFF.

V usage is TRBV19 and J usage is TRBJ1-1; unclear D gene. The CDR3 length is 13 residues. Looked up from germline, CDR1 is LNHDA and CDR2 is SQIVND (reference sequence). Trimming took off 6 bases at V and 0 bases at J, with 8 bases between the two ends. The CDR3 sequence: CASRAALNTEAFF. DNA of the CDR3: TGTGCCAGTAGGGCTGCTCTGAACACTGAAGCTTTCTTT.

The CDR3 loop reads CASSLWTGNGYTF. In nucleotides, the CDR3 is TGTGCCAGCAGCCTTTGGACAGGGAATGGCTACACCTTC. The chain uses TRBV13 and TRBJ1-2; 8 nucleotides align to TRBD1. V lost 5 bases to trimming and J lost 6 bases; unmatched junction nucleotides: 5. This CDR3 has 13 residues. Germline V CDR1 and CDR2: PRHDT, FYEKMQ (reference sequence).

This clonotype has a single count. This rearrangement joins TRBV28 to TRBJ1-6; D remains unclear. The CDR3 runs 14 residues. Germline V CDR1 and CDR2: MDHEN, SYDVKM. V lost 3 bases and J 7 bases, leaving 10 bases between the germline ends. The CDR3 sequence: CASSFFAGNSPLHF. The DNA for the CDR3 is TGTGCCAGCAGTTTTTTTGCGGGGAATTCACCCCTCCACTTT.

The CDR3 loop is CASSLSQGPNTDTQYF. The CDR3 nucleotides are TGTGCCAGCAGTTTATCACAGGGGCCTAACACAGATACGCAGTATTTT. The chain combines TRBV28 with TRBJ2-3; 7 bases are shared with TRBD1. The CDR3 consists of 16 residues. V trimming: 1 base; J trimming: 2 bases; junction bases outside the gene matches: 6. The germline V gene has CDR1 MDHEN and CDR2 SYDVKM. The full variable domain, its missing parts supplied by reference TRBV28 and TRBJ2-3, is DVKVTQSSRYLVKRTGEKVFLECVQDMDHENMFWYRQDPGLGLRLIYFSYDVKMKEKGDIPEGYSVSREKKERFSLILESASTNQTSMYLCASSLSQGPNTDTQYFGPGTRLTVL.

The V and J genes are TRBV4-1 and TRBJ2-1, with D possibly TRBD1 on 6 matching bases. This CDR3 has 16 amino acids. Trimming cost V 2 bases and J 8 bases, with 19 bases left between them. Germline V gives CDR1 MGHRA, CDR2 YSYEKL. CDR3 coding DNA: TGCGCCAGCAGCCAATCCCCCGGGACAAGCACCGATGAGCAGTTCTTC. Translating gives CASSQSPGTSTDEQFF.

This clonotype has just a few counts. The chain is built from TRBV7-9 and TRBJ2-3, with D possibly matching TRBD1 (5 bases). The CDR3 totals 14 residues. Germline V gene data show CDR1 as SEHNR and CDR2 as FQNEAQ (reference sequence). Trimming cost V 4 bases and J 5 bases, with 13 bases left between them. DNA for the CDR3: TGTGCCAGCAGCTACAGTGGGGCGAGAGATACGCAGTATTTT. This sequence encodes CASSYSGARDTQYF.

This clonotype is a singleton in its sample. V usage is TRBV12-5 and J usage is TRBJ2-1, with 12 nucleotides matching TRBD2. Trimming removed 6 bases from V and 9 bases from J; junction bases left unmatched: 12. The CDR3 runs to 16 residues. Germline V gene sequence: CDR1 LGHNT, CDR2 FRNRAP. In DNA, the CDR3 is TGTGCTAGTGGCCGACGACTAGCGGGAGAGGGGAGTGAGCAGTTCTTC. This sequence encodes CASGRRLAGEGSEQFF.

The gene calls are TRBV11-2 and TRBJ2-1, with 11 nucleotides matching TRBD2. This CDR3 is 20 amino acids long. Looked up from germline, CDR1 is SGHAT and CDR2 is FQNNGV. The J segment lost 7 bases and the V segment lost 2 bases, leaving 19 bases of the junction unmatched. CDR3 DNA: TGTGCCAGCAGCTTACGGCCCGTACTAGCGGGGGCCCTAAGTTGGAATGAGCAGTTCTTC. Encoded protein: CASSLRPVLAGALSWNEQFF.

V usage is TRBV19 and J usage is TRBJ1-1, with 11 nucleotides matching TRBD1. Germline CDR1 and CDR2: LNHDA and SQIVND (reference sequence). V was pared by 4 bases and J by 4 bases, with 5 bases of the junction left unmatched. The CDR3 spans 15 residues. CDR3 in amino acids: CASSTPGTGGTEAFF. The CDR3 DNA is TGTGCCAGTAGTACGCCCGGGACAGGGGGCACTGAAGCTTTCTTT.

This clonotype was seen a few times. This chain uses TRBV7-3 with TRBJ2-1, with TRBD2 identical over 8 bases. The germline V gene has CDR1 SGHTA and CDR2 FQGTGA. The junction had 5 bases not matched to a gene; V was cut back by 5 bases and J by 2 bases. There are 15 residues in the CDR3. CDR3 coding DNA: TGTGCCAGCAGCCTGCAGCGGGGGACCTACAATGAGCAGTTCTTC. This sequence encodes CASSLQRGTYNEQFF.

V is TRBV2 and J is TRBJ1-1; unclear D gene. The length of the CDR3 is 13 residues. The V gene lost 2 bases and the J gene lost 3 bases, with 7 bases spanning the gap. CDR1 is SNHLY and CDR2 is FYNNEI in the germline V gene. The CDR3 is CASSESGDTEAFF. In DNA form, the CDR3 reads TGTGCCAGCAGTGAAAGCGGGGACACTGAAGCTTTCTTT.